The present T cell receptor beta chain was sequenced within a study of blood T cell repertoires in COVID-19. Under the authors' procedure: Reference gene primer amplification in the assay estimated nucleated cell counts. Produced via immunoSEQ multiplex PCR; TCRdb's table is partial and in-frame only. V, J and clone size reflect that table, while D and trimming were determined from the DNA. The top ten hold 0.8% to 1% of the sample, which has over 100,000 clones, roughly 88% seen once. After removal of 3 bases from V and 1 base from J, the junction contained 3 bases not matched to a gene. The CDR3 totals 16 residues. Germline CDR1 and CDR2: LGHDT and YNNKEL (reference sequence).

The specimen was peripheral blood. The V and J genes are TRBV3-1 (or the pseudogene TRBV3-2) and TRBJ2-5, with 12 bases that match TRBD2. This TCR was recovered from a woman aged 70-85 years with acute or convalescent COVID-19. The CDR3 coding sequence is TGTGCCAGCAGCCAGTCACTAGCGGGGGGCCAAGAGACCCAGTACTTC. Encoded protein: CASSQSLAGGQETQYF.